The source of this T cell receptor beta chain is a study of blood T cell repertoires in COVID-19. As for the study in general: Nucleic acid was either cDNA or gDNA, and it came from T cells, B-cell-depleted T cells, or PBMCs.

The CDR3 has 14 residues. V was cut by 3 bases and J by 1 base, with 11 bases left in between. In germline, CDR1 is GTSNPN, CDR2 SVGIG (reference sequence). Per the authors' pipeline: Reference gene primer amplification in the assay estimated nucleated cell counts. Measured with immunoSEQ multiplex PCR; TCRdb has only the in-frame clones, and not every one. That table supplies the V and J calls and clone size; D and trimming were determined from the DNA. The sample records 150,000 to 200,000 clones, approximately 90% being singletons. The rearrangement joins TRBV30 to TRBJ2-3; D is possibly TRBD1 (5 bases). The TCR was taken from a human donor in a cohort sampled during active COVID-19. The sample taken for sequencing was peripheral blood. CDR3 sequence (DNA): TGTGCCTGGAGCCCCAGGGTTCGCACAGATACGCAGTATTTT. Translating it yields CAWSPRVRTDTQYF.